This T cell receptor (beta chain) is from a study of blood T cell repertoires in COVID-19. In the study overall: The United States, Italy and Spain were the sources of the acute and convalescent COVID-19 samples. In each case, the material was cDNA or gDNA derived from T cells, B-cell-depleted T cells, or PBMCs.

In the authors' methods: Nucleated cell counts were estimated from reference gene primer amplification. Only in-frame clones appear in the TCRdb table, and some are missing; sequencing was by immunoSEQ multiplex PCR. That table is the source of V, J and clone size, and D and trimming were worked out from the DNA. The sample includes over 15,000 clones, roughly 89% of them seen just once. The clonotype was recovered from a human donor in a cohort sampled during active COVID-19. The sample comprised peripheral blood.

The CDR3 region is CASRREGDTGELFF. The DNA of the CDR3 is TGTGCCAGTAGAAGGGAGGGGGACACCGGGGAGCTGTTTTTT. The chain carries TRBV19 and TRBJ2-2; D possibly corresponds to TRBD2 (7 bases). V was shortened by 6 bases and J by 3 bases, with 11 bases between the two germline ends. The CDR3 consists of 14 residues. Germline CDR1 reads LNHDA; CDR2 reads SQIVND (reference sequence). The full variable domain, with the rest looked up from reference TRBV19 and TRBJ2-2, is DGGITQSPKYLFRKEGQNVTLSCEQNLNHDAMYWYRQDPGQGLRLIYYSQIVNDFQKGDIAEGYSVSREKKESFPLTVTSAQKNPTAFYLCASRREGDTGELFFGEGSRLTVL.